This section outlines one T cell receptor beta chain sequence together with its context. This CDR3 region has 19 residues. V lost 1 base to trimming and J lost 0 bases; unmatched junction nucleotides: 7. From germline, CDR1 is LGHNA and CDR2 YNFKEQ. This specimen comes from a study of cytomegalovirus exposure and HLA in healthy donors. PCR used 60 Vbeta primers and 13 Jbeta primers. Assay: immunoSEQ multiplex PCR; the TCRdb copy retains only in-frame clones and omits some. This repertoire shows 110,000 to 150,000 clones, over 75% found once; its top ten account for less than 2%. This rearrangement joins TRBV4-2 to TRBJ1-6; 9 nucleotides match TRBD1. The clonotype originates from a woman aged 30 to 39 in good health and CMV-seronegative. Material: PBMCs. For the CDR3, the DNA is TGTGCCAGCAGCCAAGTGGGACAGGGAGAAATCTCCTATAATTCACCCCTCCACTTT. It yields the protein CASSQVGQGEISYNSPLHF.